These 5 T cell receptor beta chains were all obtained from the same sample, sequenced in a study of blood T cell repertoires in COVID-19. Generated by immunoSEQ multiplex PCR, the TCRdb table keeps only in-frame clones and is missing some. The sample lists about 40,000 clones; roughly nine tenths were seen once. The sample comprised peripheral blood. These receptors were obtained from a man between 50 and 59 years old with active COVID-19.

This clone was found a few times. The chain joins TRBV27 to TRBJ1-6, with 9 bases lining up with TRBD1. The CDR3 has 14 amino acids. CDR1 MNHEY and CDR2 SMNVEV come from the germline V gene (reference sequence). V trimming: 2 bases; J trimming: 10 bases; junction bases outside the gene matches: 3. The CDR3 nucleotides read TGTGCCAGCAGTTTAGGGACAGGGTGGTCACCCCTCCACTTT. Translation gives CASSLGTGWSPLHF.

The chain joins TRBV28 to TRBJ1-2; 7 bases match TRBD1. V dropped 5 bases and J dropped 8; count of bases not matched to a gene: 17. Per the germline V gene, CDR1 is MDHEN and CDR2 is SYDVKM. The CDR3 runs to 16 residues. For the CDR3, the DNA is TGTGCCAGCAGTCCTTTGTCCCGGGACAGCATTCGGGGCTACACCTTC. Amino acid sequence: CASSPLSRDSIRGYTF.

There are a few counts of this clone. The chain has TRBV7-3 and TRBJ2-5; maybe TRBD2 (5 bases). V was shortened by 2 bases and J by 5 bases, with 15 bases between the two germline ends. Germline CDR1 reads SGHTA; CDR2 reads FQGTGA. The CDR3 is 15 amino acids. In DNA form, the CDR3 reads TGTGCCAGCAGCTTAGGAACGGAGGTTTGGGAGACCCAGTACTTC. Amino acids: CASSLGTEVWETQYF.

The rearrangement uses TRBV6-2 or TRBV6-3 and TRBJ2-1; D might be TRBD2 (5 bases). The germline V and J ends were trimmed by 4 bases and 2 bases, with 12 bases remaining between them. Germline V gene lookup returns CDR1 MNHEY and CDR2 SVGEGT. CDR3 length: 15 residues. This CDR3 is CASSFASLAYNEQFF. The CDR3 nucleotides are TGTGCCAGCAGTTTTGCTAGCCTAGCCTACAATGAGCAGTTCTTC.

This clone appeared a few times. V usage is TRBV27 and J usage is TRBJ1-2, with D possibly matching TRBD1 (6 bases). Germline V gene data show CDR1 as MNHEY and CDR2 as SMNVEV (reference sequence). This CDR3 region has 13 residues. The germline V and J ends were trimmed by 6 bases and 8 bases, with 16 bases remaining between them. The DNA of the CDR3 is TGTGCCAGCAGAAAAGTGGGGGCGGGCGGCTACACCTTC. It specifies CASRKVGAGGYTF.